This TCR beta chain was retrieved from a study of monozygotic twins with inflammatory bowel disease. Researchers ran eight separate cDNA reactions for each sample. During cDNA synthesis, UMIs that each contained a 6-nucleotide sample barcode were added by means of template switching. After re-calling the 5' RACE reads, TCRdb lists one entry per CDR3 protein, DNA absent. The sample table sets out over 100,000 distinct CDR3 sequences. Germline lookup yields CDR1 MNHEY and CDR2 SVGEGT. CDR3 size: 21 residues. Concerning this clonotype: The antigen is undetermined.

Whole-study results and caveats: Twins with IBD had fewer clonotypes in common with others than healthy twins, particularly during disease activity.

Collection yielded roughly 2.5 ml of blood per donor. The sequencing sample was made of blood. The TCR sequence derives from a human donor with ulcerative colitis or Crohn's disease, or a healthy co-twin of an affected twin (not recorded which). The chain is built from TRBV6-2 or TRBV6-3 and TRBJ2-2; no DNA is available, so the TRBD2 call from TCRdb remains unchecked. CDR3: CASSYSIVVSGSNANTGELFF.